Listed here are 16 T cell receptor beta chains from one sample, sequenced in a study of vaccination effects on CD4 cells after COVID-19 (dated by TCRdb to the early 2020s). These receptors' antigens are unknown. Preparation of the library involved the immunoSEQ multiplex PCR assay. The table comes from immuneACCESS by way of TCRdb, which keeps in-frame sequences with V and J called. Part of the clones is missing from these tables; in studies checked, under half for an unresolved V gene and the rest for unknown reasons. The sample contains tens of thousands of clones, more than 60% of them found a single time. The top ten clones comprise 25% to 35% of the sample. To identify antigen-specific CD4+ T cell clonotypes by their expansion, the ViraFEST assay first stimulated PBMC with viral peptide pools and then applied TCR sequencing. After more than 9 days of culture, CD4+ T cells were isolated with the EasySep CD4+ T cell isolation kit. Healthy vaccine recipients had no prior SARS-CoV-2 infection, confirmed by negative nucleocapsid antibodies before and after vaccination.

Here the sequenced sample was CD4+ T cells from PBMCs cultured with SARS-CoV-2 spike peptides, taken before COVID-19 vaccination. The cell subset or site label corresponds to: SARS-CoV-2 spike overlapping peptide pool stimulation. The receptors stem from a human donor who received a COVID-19 vaccine.

The CDR3 DNA sequence: TGTGCCACCAGCAGAGACACACCTGCGGGGGACCAGCCCCAGCATTTT. It encodes CATSRDTPAGDQPQHF. The chain links TRBV15 to TRBJ1-5; perhaps TRBD1 as D (5 bases). Germline V gene lookup returns CDR1 LNHNV and CDR2 YYDKDF (reference sequence). The CDR3 consists of 16 residues. V lost 0 bases and J lost 7, with 16 bases in between.

This clone was counted a few times. The gene calls are TRBV9 and TRBJ2-2; the match to TRBD2 covers 8 bases. Germline CDR1 and CDR2: SGDLS and YYNGEE. J lost 5 bases, V lost 0 bases, and 6 bases had no gene match. The CDR3 covers 16 residues. CDR3 loop: CASSVARLATTGELFF. The CDR3 DNA follows: TGTGCCAGCAGCGTAGCTAGACTAGCGACAACCGGGGAGCTGTTTTTT. Full variable domain (outside the CDR3, taken from reference TRBV9 and TRBJ2-2): DSGVTQTPKHLITATGQRVTLRCSPRSGDLSVYWYQQSLDQGLQFLIQYYNGEERAKGNILERFSAQQFPDLHSELNLSSLELGDSALYFCASSVARLATTGELFFGEGSRLTVL.

The chain employs TRBV2 and TRBJ1-4; D gene unclear. Germline V gives CDR1 SNHLY, CDR2 FYNNEI. The CDR3 consists of 16 residues. Trimming stripped 8 bases from V and 4 bases from J, with 20 bases between. The CDR3: CASPKNRGPSNEKLFF. The CDR3 nucleotides are TGTGCCAGCCCCAAAAACCGAGGACCGAGTAATGAAAAACTGTTTTTT.

This clone has just a few counts. This chain joins TRBV6-5 and TRBJ1-5, with D maybe TRBD1 (6 bases). V shed 6 bases and J shed 7 bases, with 13 bases lying between them. This CDR3 contains 13 residues. Germline CDR1 and CDR2: MNHEY and SVGAGI. Here the CDR3 DNA reads TGTGCCAGCAGCTTACAACAGGGCCAGCCCCAGCATTTT. Amino acid sequence: CASSLQQGQPQHF.

For the CDR3, the DNA is TGCGCCAGCAGTCGGACAGGGGGTCAAGAGACCCAGTACTTC. Protein product: CASSRTGGQETQYF. The chain employs TRBV5-1 and TRBJ2-5, with 10 bases fitting TRBD1. The V gene's germline CDR1 is SGHRS and CDR2 YFSETQ. The CDR3 extends over 14 amino acids. The junction had 3 bases not matched to a gene; V was cut back by 5 bases and J by 2 bases.

The CDR3 region has the DNA TGTGCCAGCAGTTACGCAACGTACAATGAGCAGTTCTTC. This gives the protein CASSYATYNEQFF. V and J are TRBV6-2 or TRBV6-3 and TRBJ2-1; D uncertain. The V gene lost 2 bases and the J gene lost 4 bases, with 6 bases spanning the gap. Germline-derived CDR1 and CDR2 are MNHEY and SVGEGT. CDR3 length: 13 amino acids.

The V call is TRBV18, the J call TRBJ1-2; TRBD1 might be the D (6 bases). The CDR3 spans 14 residues. Germline CDR1 and CDR2: KGHSH and LQKENI. V was shortened by 1 base and J by 2 bases, with 8 bases between the two germline ends. This CDR3 reads CASSPQGVNYGYTF. The DNA of the CDR3 is TGTGCCAGCTCACCACAGGGGGTCAACTATGGCTACACCTTC.

The sample holds one count of this clone. The chain carries TRBV10-3 and TRBJ2-3, with 8 bases aligning to TRBD1. The trim removed 6 bases at V and 8 bases at J, leaving 1 base unmatched. The CDR3 has 11 amino acids. Germline CDR1 and CDR2: ENHRY and SYGVKD. CDR3 in amino acids: CAISQGATQYF. The DNA of the CDR3 is TGTGCCATCAGCCAGGGGGCTACGCAGTATTTT.

V is TRBV19 and J is TRBJ2-3; 11 bases match TRBD2. The CDR3 is made up of 16 amino acids. Germline V gene lookup returns CDR1 LNHDA and CDR2 SQIVND (reference sequence). The junction had 2 bases not matched to a gene; V was cut back by 2 bases and J by 1 base. The CDR3: CASSITSGGGTDTQYF. The CDR3 coding sequence is TGTGCCAGTAGTATAACTAGCGGGGGAGGCACAGATACGCAGTATTTT. The variable domain in full, with the rest retrieved from reference TRBV19 and TRBJ2-3, is DGGITQSPKYLFRKEGQNVTLSCEQNLNHDAMYWYRQDPGQGLRLIYYSQIVNDFQKGDIAEGYSVSREKKESFPLTVTSAQKNPTAFYLCASSITSGGGTDTQYFGPGTRLTVL.

The chain is built from TRBV19 and TRBJ2-3; 10 nucleotides agree with TRBD2. V shed 0 bases, J shed 6 bases, and the junction held 21 bases outside the gene matches. Germline lookup yields CDR1 LNHDA and CDR2 SQIVND (reference sequence). The CDR3 contains 21 residues. The CDR3 region has the DNA TGTGCCAGTAGTATAGATCTATCGAGCGGGAGGGAATTCTCAACGGCGGATACGCAGTATTTT. Protein sequence: CASSIDLSSGREFSTADTQYF.

The chain has TRBV11-2 and TRBJ2-7; possibly TRBD2 for D (6 bases). CDR1 is SGHAT and CDR2 is FQNNGV in the germline V gene. CDR3 length equals 15 residues. V was pared by 1 base and J by 0 bases, with 10 bases between. The CDR3 sequence is CASSLVAGSSYEQYF. CDR3 DNA: TGTGCCAGCAGCTTAGTGGCGGGGAGCTCCTACGAGCAGTACTTC.

This chain uses TRBV20-1 with TRBJ1-2; TRBD1 aligns across 7 bases. This CDR3 has 11 amino acids. Looked up from germline, CDR1 is DFQATT and CDR2 is SNEGSKA (reference sequence). This CDR3 reads CIMTGLSGYTF. Written as DNA, the CDR3 is TGCATTATGACAGGGCTTAGTGGCTACACCTTC.

The chain joins TRBV7-2 to TRBJ1-6; D is undetermined. Looked up from germline, CDR1 is SGHTA and CDR2 is FQGNSA. V was shortened by 4 bases and J by 11 bases, with 18 bases between the two germline ends. The CDR3 spans 15 residues. The CDR3 DNA follows: TGTGCCAGCAGCTCGATAAACCGGCCTTTAGCACCCCTCCACTTT. This sequence encodes CASSSINRPLAPLHF.

The V call is TRBV2, the J call TRBJ1-5, with 7 nucleotides matching TRBD1. V shed 6 bases, J shed 5 bases, and the junction held 7 bases outside the gene matches. The germline gives CDR1 SNHLY, CDR2 FYNNEI. This CDR3 region has 14 residues. This CDR3 is CASSGGQDYQPQHF. The DNA of the CDR3 is TGTGCCAGCAGCGGAGGACAGGATTATCAGCCCCAGCATTTT.

The genes are TRBV7-9 and TRBJ1-4, with 10 bases fitting TRBD1. In germline, CDR1 is SEHNR, CDR2 FQNEAQ (reference sequence). CDR3 length equals 15 residues. After removal of 5 bases from V and 7 bases from J, the junction contained 7 bases not matched to a gene. CDR3 nucleotides: TGTGCCAGCAGCCCGGACAGGGGGATCAGTGAAAAACTGTTTTTT. This codes for CASSPDRGISEKLFF.

This chain joins TRBV27 and TRBJ2-1; weak D call: TRBD1 (6 bases). V dropped 2 bases and J dropped 6 bases, with 14 bases sitting between them. Looked up from germline, CDR1 is MNHEY and CDR2 is SMNVEV (reference sequence). This CDR3 is 15 amino acids long. The CDR3 DNA reads as TGTGCCAGCAGTTTACTGGACAGAGACGGCAATGAGCAGTTCTTC. Translation gives CASSLLDRDGNEQFF.